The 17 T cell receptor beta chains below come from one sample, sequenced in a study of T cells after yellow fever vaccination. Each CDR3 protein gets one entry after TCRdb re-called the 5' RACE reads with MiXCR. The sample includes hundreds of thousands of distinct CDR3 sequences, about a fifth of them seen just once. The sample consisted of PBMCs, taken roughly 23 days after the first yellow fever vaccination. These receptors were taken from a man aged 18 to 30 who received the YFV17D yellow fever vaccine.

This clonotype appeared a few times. CDR3 sequence reads: CASSRTGTTEAFF. The CDR3 DNA is TGTGCCAGCAGTCGCACAGGGACCACTGAAGCTTTCTTT. This sequence joins TRBV11-2 and TRBJ1-1, with TRBD1 as a possible D gene (6 bases). The CDR3 extends over 13 amino acids. The V and J ends lost 6 bases and 4 bases respectively, with 12 bases between them. In germline, CDR1 is SGHAT, CDR2 FQNNGV.

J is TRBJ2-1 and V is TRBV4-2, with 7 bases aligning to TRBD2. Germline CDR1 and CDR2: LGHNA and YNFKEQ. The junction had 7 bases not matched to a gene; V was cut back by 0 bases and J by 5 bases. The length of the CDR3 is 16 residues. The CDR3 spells CASSQEEWGGNNEQFF. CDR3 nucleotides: TGTGCCAGCAGCCAAGAGGAGTGGGGGGGGAACAATGAGCAGTTCTTC.

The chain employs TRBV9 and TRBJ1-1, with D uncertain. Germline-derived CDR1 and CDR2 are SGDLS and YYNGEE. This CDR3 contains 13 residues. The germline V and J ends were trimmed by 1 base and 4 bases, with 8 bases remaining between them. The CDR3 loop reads CASSVTVGTEAFF. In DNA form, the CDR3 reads TGTGCCAGCAGCGTAACCGTAGGCACTGAAGCTTTCTTT. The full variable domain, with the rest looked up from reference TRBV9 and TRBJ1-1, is DSGVTQTPKHLITATGQRVTLRCSPRSGDLSVYWYQQSLDQGLQFLIQYYNGEERAKGNILERFSAQQFPDLHSELNLSSLELGDSALYFCASSVTVGTEAFFGQGTRLTVV.

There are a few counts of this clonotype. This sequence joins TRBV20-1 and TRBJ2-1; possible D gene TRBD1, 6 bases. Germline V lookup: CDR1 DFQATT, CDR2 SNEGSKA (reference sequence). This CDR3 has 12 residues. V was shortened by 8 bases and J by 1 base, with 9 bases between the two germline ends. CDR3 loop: CSTRGSYNEQFF. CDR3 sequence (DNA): TGCAGTACCAGGGGTTCCTACAATGAGCAGTTCTTC.

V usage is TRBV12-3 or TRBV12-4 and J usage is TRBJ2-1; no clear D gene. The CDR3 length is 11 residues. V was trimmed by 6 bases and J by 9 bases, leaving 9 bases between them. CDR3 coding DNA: TGTGCCAGCAGACGGTCGACTGAGCAGTTCTTC. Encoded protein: CASRRSTEQFF.

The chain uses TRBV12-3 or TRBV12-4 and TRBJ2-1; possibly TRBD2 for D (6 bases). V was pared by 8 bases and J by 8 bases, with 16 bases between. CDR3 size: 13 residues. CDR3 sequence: CASFRAPGDEQFF. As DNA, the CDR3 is TGTGCCAGCTTCAGAGCGCCGGGGGATGAGCAGTTCTTC.

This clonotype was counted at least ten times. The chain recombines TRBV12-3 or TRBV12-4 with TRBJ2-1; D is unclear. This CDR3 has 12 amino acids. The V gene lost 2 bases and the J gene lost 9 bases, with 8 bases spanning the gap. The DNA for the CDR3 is TGTGCCAGCAGTTTATCCGACGCTGAGCAGTTCTTC. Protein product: CASSLSDAEQFF.

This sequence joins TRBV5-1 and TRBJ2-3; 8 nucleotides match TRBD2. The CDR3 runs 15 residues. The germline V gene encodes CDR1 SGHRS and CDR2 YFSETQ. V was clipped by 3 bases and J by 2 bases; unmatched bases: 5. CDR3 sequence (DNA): TGCGCCAGCAGCTACGGCGGGGGGACCACAGATACGCAGTATTTT. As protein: CASSYGGGTTDTQYF.

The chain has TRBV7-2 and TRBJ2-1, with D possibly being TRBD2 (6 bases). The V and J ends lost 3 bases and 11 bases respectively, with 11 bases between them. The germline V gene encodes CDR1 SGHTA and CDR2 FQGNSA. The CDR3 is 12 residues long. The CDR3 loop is CASSLGGPQQFF. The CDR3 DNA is TGTGCCAGCAGCTTGGGAGGTCCCCAGCAGTTCTTC.

The CDR3 reads CASSIAGRQYNEQFF. The CDR3 DNA reads TGTGCCAGCAGTATAGCGGGGAGACAATACAATGAGCAGTTCTTC. The V call is TRBV6-1, the J call TRBJ2-1; TRBD2 matches 8 bases. V lost 5 bases and J lost 4; bases outside the gene matches: 7. CDR1 and CDR2 (germline): MNHNS, SASEGT. The CDR3 has 15 amino acids.

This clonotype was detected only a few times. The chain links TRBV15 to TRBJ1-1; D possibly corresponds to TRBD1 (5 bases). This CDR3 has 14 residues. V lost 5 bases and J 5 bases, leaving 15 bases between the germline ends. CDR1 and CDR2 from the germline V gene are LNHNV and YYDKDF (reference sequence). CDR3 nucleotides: TGTGCCACCAGCGGATCCCGGACAAGAACTGAAGCTTTCTTT. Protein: CATSGSRTRTEAFF.

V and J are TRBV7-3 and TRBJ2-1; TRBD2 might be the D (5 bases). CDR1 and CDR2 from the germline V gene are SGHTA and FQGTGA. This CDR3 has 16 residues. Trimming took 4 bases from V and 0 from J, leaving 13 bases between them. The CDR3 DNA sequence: TGTGCCAGCAGCTCGGCGGGCAGTCGCTCCTACAATGAGCAGTTCTTC. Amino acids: CASSSAGSRSYNEQFF.

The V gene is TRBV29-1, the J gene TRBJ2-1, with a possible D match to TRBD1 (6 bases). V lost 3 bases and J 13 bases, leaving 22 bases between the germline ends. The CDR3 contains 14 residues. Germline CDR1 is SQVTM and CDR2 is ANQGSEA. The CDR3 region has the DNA TGCAGCGTTGATGGCCCCGGGACAAATCTAGGACAGTTCTTC. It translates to CSVDGPGTNLGQFF.

This chain's CDR3 is CATPGPILTGELFF. CDR3 sequence (DNA): TGTGCCACCCCGGGCCCAATTCTCACCGGGGAGCTGTTTTTT. This chain connects TRBV12-3 or TRBV12-4 to TRBJ2-2; D is ambiguous. V dropped 10 bases and J dropped 4 bases, with 16 bases sitting between them. CDR3 size: 14 residues.

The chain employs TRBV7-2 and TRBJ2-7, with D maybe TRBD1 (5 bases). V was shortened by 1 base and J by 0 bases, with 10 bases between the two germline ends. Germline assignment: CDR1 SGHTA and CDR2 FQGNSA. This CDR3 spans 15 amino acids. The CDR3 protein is CASSLGPGFSYEQYF. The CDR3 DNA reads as TGTGCCAGCAGCTTAGGTCCAGGGTTCTCCTACGAGCAGTACTTC.

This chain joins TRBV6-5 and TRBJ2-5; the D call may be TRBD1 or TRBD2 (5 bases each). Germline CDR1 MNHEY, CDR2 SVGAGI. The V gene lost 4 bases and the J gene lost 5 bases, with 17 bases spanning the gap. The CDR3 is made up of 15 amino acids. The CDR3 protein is CASSFYRDGWETQYF. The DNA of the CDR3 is TGTGCCAGCAGTTTCTACCGGGACGGATGGGAGACCCAGTACTTC.

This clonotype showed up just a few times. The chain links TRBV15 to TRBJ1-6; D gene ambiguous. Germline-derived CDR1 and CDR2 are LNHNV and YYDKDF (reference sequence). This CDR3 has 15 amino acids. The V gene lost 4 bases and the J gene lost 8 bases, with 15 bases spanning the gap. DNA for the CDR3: TGTGCCACCAGCAAAGGACTCCCCTCGGATTCACCCCTCCACTTT. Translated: CATSKGLPSDSPLHF. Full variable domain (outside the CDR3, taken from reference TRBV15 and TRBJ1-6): DAMVIQNPRYQVTQFGKPVTLSCSQTLNHNVMYWYQQKSSQAPKLLFHYYDKDFNNEADTPDNFQSRRPNTSFCFLDIRSPGLGDTAMYLCATSKGLPSDSPLHFGNGTRLTVT.